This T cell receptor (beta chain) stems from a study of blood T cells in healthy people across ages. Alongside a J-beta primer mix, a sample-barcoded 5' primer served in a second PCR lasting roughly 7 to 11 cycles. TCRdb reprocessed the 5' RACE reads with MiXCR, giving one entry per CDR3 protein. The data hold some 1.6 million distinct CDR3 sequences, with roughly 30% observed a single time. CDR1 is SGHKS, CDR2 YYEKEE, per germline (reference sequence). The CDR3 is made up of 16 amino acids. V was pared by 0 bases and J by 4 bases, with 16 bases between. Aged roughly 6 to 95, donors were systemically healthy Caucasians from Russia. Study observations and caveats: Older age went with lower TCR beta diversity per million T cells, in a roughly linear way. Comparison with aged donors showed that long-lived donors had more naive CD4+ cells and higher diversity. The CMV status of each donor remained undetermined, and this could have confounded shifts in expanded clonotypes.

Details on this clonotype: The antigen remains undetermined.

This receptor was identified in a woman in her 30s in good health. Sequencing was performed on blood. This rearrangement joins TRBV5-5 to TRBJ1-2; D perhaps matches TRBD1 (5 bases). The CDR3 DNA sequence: TGTGCCAGCAGCTTGGGAGGGGACCCTTCGAGCTATGGCTACACCTTC. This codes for CASSLGGDPSSYGYTF. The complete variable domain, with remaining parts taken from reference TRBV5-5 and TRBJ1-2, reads DAGVTQSPTHLIKTRGQQVTLRCSPISGHKSVSWYQQVLGQGPQFIFQYYEKEERGRGNFPDRFSARQFPNYSSELNVNALLLGDSALYLCASSLGGDPSSYGYTFGSGTRLTVV.